Listed below are T cell receptor beta chains from one sample, sequenced in a study of relationships among human T cell subsets. TCRdb used MiXCR to reprocess the multiplex PCR reads, holding one entry per CDR3 protein. The sample has about 13,000 distinct CDR3 sequences, roughly 68% seen once. The sample consisted of CD4+ Th1 cells sorted from blood. The source of these receptors is a man aged 35 to 55 in good health. Both conserved end residues are part of each CDR3. The D gene is left open where the match is weak.

CASTRTGDTEAFF | TRBD1 | TRBV12-3/TRBV12-4
CASSSKRRNAYEQYF | - | TRBV28
CASSPSTSGTRETQYF | TRBD2 | TRBV18
CATYRGTQYF | - | TRBV28
CASSYRLGQGPRQETQYF | - | TRBV11-2
CASSQETSRKETQYF | TRBD2 | TRBV4-1
CSAGGIRTDTQYF | - | TRBV20-1
CASSPQAVQTDTQYF | - | TRBV5-1
CASSQALSRGDTQYF | - | TRBV14
CAISAGGGTDTQYF | - | TRBV10-3
CSARDLRGRSSYNEQFF | - | TRBV20-1
CASSPQPGLDTYEQYF | - | TRBV7-3
CATERGGLGDTQYF | TRBD2 | TRBV28
CASSLGQGFSYEQYF | TRBD1 | TRBV28
CASSLGLAGGDTQYF | TRBD2 | TRBV12-3/TRBV12-4
CASRTGTAKNEQFF | TRBD1 | TRBV10-2
CASSFPGGAFSEAFF | TRBD1 | TRBV5-1
CASSQKQGTGNIQYF | - | TRBV16
CASSQGQANSNQPQHF | TRBD1 | TRBV18